The clone carrying this TCR beta chain was observed many times. Priming with a constant-region primer yielded TCR beta cDNA from around 540 ng total RNA. Slightly modified ARM-PCR with three nested multiplex PCR rounds yielded TCR beta libraries. TRBV1-TRBV30 forward and Cbeta reverse primers drove the first two approximately 10-cycle rounds. Via MiXCR, TCRdb re-called the multiplex PCR reads, giving one row per CDR3 protein. The table has 95,000 to 150,000 distinct CDR3 sequences, approximately 70% seen once. This sample was taken from a study of tumor-infiltrating lymphocytes in primary liver carcinoma. This CDR3 has 20 residues. Germline CDR1 and CDR2: MGHRA and YSYEKL. J lost 2 bases, V lost 4 bases, and 18 bases had no gene match. Co-extraction yielded RNA and DNA from approximately 20-30 mg of unsorted bulk tissue. Over 90% of the cells were viable tumor cells in every tumor sample.

The sequencing sample was made of liver tumor tissue from sampling region 1. Subset of the sample: tumor region T1, superior pole. V usage is TRBV4-1 and J usage is TRBJ2-5, with TRBD2 matching over 11 bases. The source is a woman in her sixties or seventies with primary liver carcinoma and hepatitis B virus infection. DNA for the CDR3: TGCGCCAGCAGCCGCTCCCCAGGGATGGGACTAGCGGAGACTCAAGAGACCCAGTACTTC. It translates to CASSRSPGMGLAETQETQYF.